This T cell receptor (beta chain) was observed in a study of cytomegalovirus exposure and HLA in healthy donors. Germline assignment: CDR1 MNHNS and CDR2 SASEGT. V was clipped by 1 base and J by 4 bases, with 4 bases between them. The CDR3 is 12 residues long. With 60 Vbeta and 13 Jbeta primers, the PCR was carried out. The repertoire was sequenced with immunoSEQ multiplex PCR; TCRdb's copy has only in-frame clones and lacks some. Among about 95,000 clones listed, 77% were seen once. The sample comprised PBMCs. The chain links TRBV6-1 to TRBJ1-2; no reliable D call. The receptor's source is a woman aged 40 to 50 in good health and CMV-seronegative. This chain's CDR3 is CASSEVRYGYTF. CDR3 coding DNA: TGTGCCAGCAGTGAAGTCCGCTATGGCTACACCTTC.